These 30 T cell receptor beta chains came from one sample sequenced in a study of persistence of HIV-infected CD4 T cells (TCRdb year 2020). Antigens for these TCRs are unknown. TCRbeta repertoires were sequenced from genomic DNA with the immunoSEQ hsTCRB assay version 4 in survey mode. TCRdb limited this immuneACCESS table to in-frame rearrangements with V and J called. A share of clones is missing; checked studies link under half to unresolved V genes, and the rest is unexplained. Recorded for this sample are tens of thousands of clones; approximately 90% of them occurred a single time. The ten biggest clones cover approximately 1.2% of the sample. Taken with the paper, the label for treatment or condition translates to: suppressive antiretroviral therapy. Cells were stimulated with anti-CD3/anti-CD28 magnetic beads as a nonspecific positive control representing the CD4+ T cell repertoire. Responding CD4+ T cells were sorted by upregulation of both CD40 ligand and CD69.

The specimen was CD4+ T cells sorted from PBMCs after roughly 19-hour stimulation, collected from a patient who received antiretroviral therapy. Reading the label with the study, this specimen's cell subset or site is: CD40L+CD69+ CD4 T cells responding to anti-CD3/anti-CD28 beads, representing the overall repertoire. These receptors all come from an adult man with HIV who was CMV-seropositive.

This clone was counted once. The chain has TRBV20-1 and TRBJ1-1; D gene unclear. The CDR3 covers 15 residues. Trimming removed 3 bases from V and 0 bases from J, with 14 bases in between. CDR1 DFQATT and CDR2 SNEGSKA come from the germline V gene (reference sequence). CDR3 nucleotides: TGCAGTGCTAGTTCCGGCCTGGAAATGAACACTGAAGCTTTCTTT. The encoded protein is CSASSGLEMNTEAFF.

The chain joins TRBV18 to TRBJ1-3; D is undetermined. Trimming left V 3 bases short and J 4 bases short, with 10 bases between. The CDR3 loop spans 14 amino acids. Germline V gene sequence: CDR1 KGHSH, CDR2 LQKENI. The CDR3 DNA reads as TGTGCCAGCTCACCCGGCATGGGGGGAAACACCATATATTTT. The encoded protein is CASSPGMGGNTIYF.

The chain carries TRBV27 and TRBJ2-2, with D hard to call. V was pared by 5 bases and J by 6 bases, with 10 bases between. Germline-derived CDR1 and CDR2 are MNHEY and SMNVEV (reference sequence). This CDR3 has 13 amino acids. CDR3 amino acids: CASSPLSSGELFF. The CDR3 DNA is TGTGCCAGCAGTCCCCTGAGTTCCGGGGAGCTGTTTTTT.

V gene TRBV7-2 combines with J gene TRBJ1-1; D unresolved. The germline gives CDR1 SGHTA, CDR2 FQGNSA. Trimming cost V 5 bases and J 1 base, with 11 bases left between them. The CDR3 is 14 amino acids. CDR3 sequence (DNA): TGTGCCAGCAGCAAAAACCCTGGGAACACTGAAGCTTTCTTT. Its protein product is CASSKNPGNTEAFF. The entire variable domain, with the rest obtained from reference TRBV7-2 and TRBJ1-1, is as follows: GAGVSQSPSNKVTEKGKDVELRCDPISGHTALYWYRQSLGQGLEFLIYFQGNSAPDKSGLPSDRFSAERTGGSVSTLTIQRTQQEDSAVYLCASSKNPGNTEAFFGQGTRLTVV.

This chain links TRBV6-2 or TRBV6-3 with TRBJ1-5; D is ambiguous. The CDR3 length is 15 residues. The germline V gene encodes CDR1 MNHEY and CDR2 SVGEGT. Trimming stripped 6 bases from V and 3 bases from J, with 15 bases between. The CDR3 DNA follows: TGTGCCAGCAGCCCCTCTCGGGGATACAATCAGCCCCAGCATTTT. This encodes CASSPSRGYNQPQHF.

J is TRBJ2-2 and V is TRBV15; D possibly corresponds to TRBD1 (5 bases). The germline gives CDR1 LNHNV, CDR2 YYDKDF (reference sequence). The CDR3 extends over 17 amino acids. V was cut by 1 base and J by 4 bases, with 16 bases left in between. The DNA for the CDR3 is TGTGCCACCAGCAGAGGCGGCGACGGCAGGGTCACCGGGGAGCTGTTTTTT. Encoded protein: CATSRGGDGRVTGELFF.

The V call is TRBV5-6, the J call TRBJ1-1; the D is unclear. Germline V gene data show CDR1 as SGHDT and CDR2 as YYEEEE. With 1 base removed from V and 2 bases from J, the gap between germline ends came to 0 bases. CDR3 length equals 11 residues. CDR3 coding DNA: TGTGCCAGCAGCTTGAACACTGAAGCTTTCTTT. It yields the protein CASSLNTEAFF.

V usage is TRBV14 and J usage is TRBJ2-7, with 10 positions matching TRBD1. The V and J ends lost 2 bases and 0 bases, in that order; junction bases with no gene match: 4. Germline lookup yields CDR1 SGHDN and CDR2 FVKESK. The CDR3 sequence is 16 residues long. The chain's CDR3 is CASSQLTGGASYEQYF. The CDR3 nucleotides are TGTGCCAGCAGCCAATTGACAGGGGGCGCCTCCTACGAGCAGTACTTC.

The chain links TRBV11-1 to TRBJ1-2, with D unclear. The germline V gene has CDR1 SGHAT and CDR2 FQDESV (reference sequence). V was pared by 2 bases and J by 0 bases, with 4 bases between. This CDR3 has 13 amino acids. The CDR3, as DNA: TGTGCCAGCAGCTTAAGAGCTAACTATGGCTACACCTTC. Protein sequence: CASSLRANYGYTF.

This chain connects TRBV13 to TRBJ1-1; D remains unclear. V lost 5 bases, J lost 0 bases, and 19 bases lay in between. Germline CDR1 PRHDT, CDR2 FYEKMQ (reference sequence). This CDR3 contains 17 residues. The CDR3 bases are TGTGCCAGCAGCCCGCGTCCCCTCGATACCGTGAACACTGAAGCTTTCTTT. Its protein is CASSPRPLDTVNTEAFF.

This clone was detected only a few times. This rearrangement joins TRBV10-3 to TRBJ2-7, with TRBD1 matching over 9 bases. V was pared by 5 bases and J by 3 bases, with 5 bases of the junction left unmatched. Germline assignment: CDR1 ENHRY and CDR2 SYGVKD. The CDR3 runs to 14 residues. CDR3 amino acids: CAISRDREGYEQYF. CDR3 sequence (DNA): TGTGCCATCAGTCGGGACAGGGAGGGCTACGAGCAGTACTTC.

The rearrangement joins TRBV6-1 to TRBJ2-4; possible D gene TRBD2, 6 bases. Germline V gene lookup returns CDR1 MNHNS and CDR2 SASEGT. CDR3 length: 19 residues. Trimming cost V 1 base and J 0 bases, with 19 bases left between them. CDR3 protein: CASSEGMGGSQLAKNIQYF. As DNA, the CDR3 is TGTGCCAGCAGTGAAGGAATGGGGGGAAGTCAGTTAGCCAAAAACATTCAGTACTTC.

The J gene is TRBJ2-7, the V gene TRBV18, with TRBD1 matching 7 bases. The CDR3 is 13 residues long. V shed 4 bases, J shed 3 bases, and the junction held 3 bases outside the gene matches. The germline gives CDR1 KGHSH, CDR2 LQKENI. The CDR3 bases are TGTGCCAGCTCACTGCGACAGGGCTACGAGCAGTACTTC. Its protein product is CASSLRQGYEQYF.

Concerning this clone itself: One end of the junction varies from germline; a read error may be responsible. The chain employs TRBV25-1 and TRBJ2-7; 8 bases align to TRBD1. CDR1 is MGHDK and CDR2 is SYGVNS in the germline V gene. The CDR3 extends over 13 amino acids. CDR3 bases: TGTGCCAGCGGTGACAGGGGTCTCCTCCCCATCCACTTC. Its translation is CASGDRGLLPIHF.

In its sample, this clone was seen a few times. The rearrangement links TRBV14 to TRBJ2-7; D gene unclear. Trimming took off 3 bases at V and 7 bases at J, with 4 bases between the two ends. The length of the CDR3 is 10 residues. The germline V gene encodes CDR1 SGHDN and CDR2 FVKESK. CDR3 protein: CASSHYEQYF. The CDR3 DNA is TGTGCCAGCAGCCACTATGAGCAGTACTTC.

The chain joins TRBV7-8 to TRBJ1-2; a weak D match, TRBD1 (6 bases). With 1 base removed from V and 8 bases from J, the gap between germline ends came to 14 bases. The germline V gene encodes CDR1 SGHVS and CDR2 FQNEAQ. This CDR3 spans 14 amino acids. CDR3 sequence: CASSLGGAQSGYTF. The CDR3 DNA reads as TGTGCCAGCAGCTTAGGGGGGGCACAGTCGGGCTACACCTTC. The whole variable domain, remainder taken from reference TRBV7-8 and TRBJ1-2, is GAGVSQSPRYKVAKRGQDVALRCDPISGHVSLFWYQQALGQGPEFLTYFQNEAQLDKSGLPSDRFFAERPEGSVSTLKIQRTQQEDSAVYLCASSLGGAQSGYTFGSGTRLTVV.

The chain has TRBV18 and TRBJ1-3, with D possibly TRBD1 on 6 matching bases. The V end lost 3 bases, the J end lost 4 bases, and 13 bases lay between the germline ends. The CDR3 has 15 amino acids. Germline V gene sequence: CDR1 KGHSH, CDR2 LQKENI. This chain's CDR3 is CASSPSGALGNTIYF. DNA of the CDR3: TGTGCCAGCTCACCGTCGGGGGCGCTCGGAAACACCATATATTTT.

The rearrangement uses TRBV19 and TRBJ1-5; D perhaps matches TRBD1 (5 bases). The CDR3 has 17 amino acids. Trimming took 3 bases from V and 4 from J, leaving 19 bases between them. The germline gives CDR1 LNHDA, CDR2 SQIVND (reference sequence). CDR3 residues: CASSMLGNTGLNQPQHF. CDR3 nucleotides: TGTGCCAGTAGTATGTTAGGGAACACAGGCCTTAATCAGCCCCAGCATTTT. Supplemented by reference TRBV19 and TRBJ1-5, the full variable domain reads DGGITQSPKYLFRKEGQNVTLSCEQNLNHDAMYWYRQDPGQGLRLIYYSQIVNDFQKGDIAEGYSVSREKKESFPLTVTSAQKNPTAFYLCASSMLGNTGLNQPQHFGDGTRLSIL.

CDR3 sequence reads: CASTTGEQLYGYTF. The CDR3 DNA sequence: TGTGCCAGCACCACAGGGGAACAGCTCTATGGCTACACCTTC. The gene calls are TRBV2 and TRBJ1-2; TRBD1 agrees at 7 bases. The germline V gene has CDR1 SNHLY and CDR2 FYNNEI. There are 14 residues in the CDR3. The V segment lost 7 bases and the J segment 4 bases; nucleotides outside the gene matches: 9.

This clone appeared once. The rearrangement uses TRBV4-3 and TRBJ2-5; 13 positions agree with TRBD2. J gave up 4 bases and V 4 bases, and 9 bases lay outside the gene matches. The germline V gene encodes CDR1 LGHNA and CDR2 YSLEER. The CDR3 is 17 residues long. Here the CDR3 DNA reads TGCGCCAGCAGCCGAGGACTAGCGGGAGAGGGGGGAGAGACCCAGTACTTC. Protein sequence: CASSRGLAGEGGETQYF.

The chain carries TRBV5-6 and TRBJ1-5; D is undetermined. Per germline, CDR1 SGHDT and CDR2 YYEEEE. V gave up 2 bases and J gave up 2 bases, with 14 bases separating them. The CDR3 has 16 residues. The CDR3 is CASSFTKGGGNQPQHF. The CDR3 DNA sequence: TGTGCCAGCAGCTTCACCAAGGGTGGAGGCAATCAGCCCCAGCATTTT.

In its sample, this clone was seen once. The chain carries TRBV7-9 and TRBJ1-1; no clear D. Germline-derived CDR1 and CDR2 are SEHNR and FQNEAQ (reference sequence). The CDR3 contains 11 residues. The V end lost 5 bases, the J end lost 9 bases, and 10 bases lay between the germline ends. CDR3 sequence reads: CASSPLGKAFF. For the CDR3, the DNA is TGTGCCAGCAGCCCGCTGGGGAAAGCTTTCTTT. Together with reference TRBV7-9 and TRBJ1-1, the CDR3 gives the full variable domain: DTGVSQNPRHKITKRGQNVTFRCDPISEHNRLYWYRQTLGQGPEFLTYFQNEAQLEKSRLLSDRFSAERPKGSFSTLEIQRTEQGDSAMYLCASSPLGKAFFGQGTRLTVV.

The genes are TRBV28 and TRBJ2-2; 7 nucleotides match TRBD1. The germline V gene encodes CDR1 MDHEN and CDR2 SYDVKM. This CDR3 spans 15 amino acids. The J segment lost 6 bases and the V segment lost 6 bases, leaving 10 bases of the junction unmatched. This CDR3 is CASRQQGSVPGELFF. Here the CDR3 DNA reads TGTGCCAGCAGACAACAGGGGTCGGTTCCCGGGGAGCTGTTTTTT. Drawing the rest from reference TRBV28 and TRBJ2-2, the complete variable domain is DVKVTQSSRYLVKRTGEKVFLECVQDMDHENMFWYRQDPGLGLRLIYFSYDVKMKEKGDIPEGYSVSREKKERFSLILESASTNQTSMYLCASRQQGSVPGELFFGEGSRLTVL.

This clone was seen once. J is TRBJ2-2 and V is TRBV19; D might be TRBD1 (6 bases). Trimming left V 7 bases short and J 6 bases short, with 15 bases between. CDR1 is LNHDA and CDR2 is SQIVND in the germline V gene (reference sequence). CDR3 length equals 14 residues. This CDR3 is CASMDRGQSGELFF. As DNA, the CDR3 is TGTGCCAGTATGGACAGAGGGCAGTCCGGGGAGCTGTTTTTT. Variable domain in full (rest from reference TRBV19 and TRBJ2-2): DGGITQSPKYLFRKEGQNVTLSCEQNLNHDAMYWYRQDPGQGLRLIYYSQIVNDFQKGDIAEGYSVSREKKESFPLTVTSAQKNPTAFYLCASMDRGQSGELFFGEGSRLTVL.

Regarding this clone: In this CDR3 the conserved last residue, phenylalanine or tryptophan, is missing, so a read error is likely. The limits of the CDR3 on the DNA are not certain, so only TCRdb's listed CDR3 is given. The chain couples TRBV20-1 to TRBJ1-2; TRBD1 was called by the table and not checked on the DNA. The CDR3 length is 11 residues, termini included. Per the germline V gene, CDR1 is DFQATT and CDR2 is SNEGSKA (reference sequence). The CDR3 region is CSARDRGTGII.

The V gene is TRBV6-5, the J gene TRBJ2-7; 12 bases align to TRBD2. V shed 6 bases, J shed 2 bases, and the junction held 5 bases outside the gene matches. The CDR3 is 15 residues long. From germline, CDR1 is MNHEY and CDR2 SVGAGI. CDR3 in amino acids: CASRPGLAGTYEQYF. The CDR3 DNA is TGTGCCAGCAGACCCGGACTAGCGGGGACCTACGAGCAGTACTTC.

V and J are TRBV7-2 and TRBJ1-1; TRBD1 matches 11 bases. This CDR3 has 14 residues. The J segment lost 7 bases and the V segment lost 5 bases, leaving 6 bases of the junction unmatched. Per the germline V gene, CDR1 is SGHTA and CDR2 is FQGNSA. CDR3 sequence: CASSADRGRFEAFF. In DNA form, the CDR3 reads TGTGCCAGCAGCGCGGACAGGGGGCGTTTTGAAGCTTTCTTT.

The table lists this clone with a few counts. V usage is TRBV5-4 and J usage is TRBJ2-3; 7 nucleotides align to TRBD2. This CDR3 contains 16 residues. Trimming at V came to 1 base and at J to 3 bases, leaving 8 bases not matched to a gene. Germline V CDR1 and CDR2: SGHNT, YYREEE (reference sequence). This CDR3 reads CASSLPLSGATDTQYF. CDR3 sequence (DNA): TGTGCCAGCAGCTTGCCTTTGAGCGGGGCTACAGATACGCAGTATTTT.

The chain combines TRBV10-3 with TRBJ1-2; tentative D call: TRBD1 (6 bases). The CDR3 totals 13 residues. Germline loops: CDR1 ENHRY, CDR2 SYGVKD. Trimming cost V 6 bases and J 2 bases, with 10 bases left between them. The CDR3 sequence is CAISADSNYGYTF. The CDR3 DNA follows: TGTGCCATCAGCGCGGACAGCAACTATGGCTACACCTTC.

The genes are TRBV19 and TRBJ2-2, with D possibly TRBD1 on 5 matching bases. The ends were cut back, 7 bases at V and 0 bases at J, with 9 bases in the middle. CDR1 LNHDA and CDR2 SQIVND come from the germline V gene (reference sequence). The CDR3 is made up of 14 amino acids. This CDR3 is CASTRQTNTGELFF. CDR3 in DNA: TGTGCCAGTACTAGACAGACGAACACCGGGGAGCTGTTTTTT.